Listed below are T cell receptor beta chains from one sample, sequenced in a study of Graves' ophthalmopathy and Graves' hyperthyroidism. TCRdb passed the multiplex PCR reads through MiXCR, listing each CDR3 protein once. The data contain hundreds of thousands of distinct CDR3 sequences, less than 20% of them seen just once; the ten biggest clones take up roughly 7%. The sequencing input was peripheral blood. These receptors all stem from a woman younger than 30 with stable Graves' hyperthyroidism. The CDR3 runs from the conserved cysteine through the conserved F or W. Fields, in order: V gene, J gene, clone size, D gene, CDR3 DNA, CDR3 protein. D genes are given only for firm matches. Expanded clones get a size class; other rows say once, few or many, or leave the size out.

v_gene: TRBV6-2/TRBV6-3
j_gene: TRBJ1-1
abundance: many
d_gene: NA
CDR3nt: TGTGCCAGCAGTTACGTAAAGGGTTCTGAAGCTTTCTTT
CDR3aa: CASSYVKGSEAFF

v_gene: TRBV12-5
j_gene: TRBJ2-7
abundance: many
d_gene: NA
CDR3nt: TGTGCTAGTGGTTTGGTTACCCCGATTAGAAAGAGGCCGGGACATCTATCCTACGAGCAGTACTTC
CDR3aa: CASGLVTPIRKRPGHLSYEQYF

v_gene: TRBV12-5
j_gene: TRBJ2-2
abundance: NA
d_gene: TRBD1
CDR3nt: TGTGCTAGTGGACGGGACCGACAGGGGTCTGGGGAGCTGTTTTTT
CDR3aa: CASGRDRQGSGELFF

v_gene: TRBV20-1
j_gene: TRBJ1-5
abundance: many
d_gene: NA
CDR3nt: TGCAGTGCTCGGGAAGCAGGTAATCAGCCCCAGCATTTT
CDR3aa: CSAREAGNQPQHF

v_gene: TRBV12-3/TRBV12-4
j_gene: TRBJ1-6
abundance: NA
d_gene: NA
CDR3nt: TGTGCCAGCAGTTACCGGGATATTTCACCCCTCCACTTT
CDR3aa: CASSYRDISPLHF

v_gene: TRBV20-1
j_gene: TRBJ1-1
abundance: NA
d_gene: NA
CDR3nt: TGCAGTGCTAGGGTACGGAGGGGGAATAGCACTGAAGCTTTCTTT
CDR3aa: CSARVRRGNSTEAFF

v_gene: TRBV20-1
j_gene: TRBJ2-7
abundance: once
d_gene: TRBD1
CDR3nt: TGCAGTGCTAGAGAGGGACAGATTTCCTACGAGCAGTACTTC
CDR3aa: CSAREGQISYEQYF

v_gene: TRBV6-5
j_gene: TRBJ2-7
abundance: NA
d_gene: TRBD2
CDR3nt: TGTGCCAGCAGTTACCTAGGGACTAGCGGGACCTACGAGCAGTACTTC
CDR3aa: CASSYLGTSGTYEQYF

v_gene: TRBV29-1
j_gene: TRBJ1-5
abundance: many
d_gene: NA
CDR3nt: TGCAGCGTTGGGTTGAGTAGCAATCAGCCCCAGCATTTT
CDR3aa: CSVGLSSNQPQHF

v_gene: TRBV2
j_gene: TRBJ2-5
abundance: NA
d_gene: TRBD2
CDR3nt: TGTGCCAGCGGAAGGACTAGCGGGGAACAAGAGACCCAGTACTTC
CDR3aa: CASGRTSGEQETQYF

v_gene: TRBV27
j_gene: TRBJ2-7
abundance: many
d_gene: TRBD2
CDR3nt: TGTGCCAGCAGGACCTTAGCGGGGGGTTTGTACGAGCAGTACTTC
CDR3aa: CASRTLAGGLYEQYF

v_gene: TRBV12-3/TRBV12-4
j_gene: TRBJ2-2
abundance: many
d_gene: TRBD2
CDR3nt: TGTGCCAGCAGTTCCCCTAGCGGGGGGTTATATTGGAACACCGGGGAGCTGTTTTTT
CDR3aa: CASSSPSGGLYWNTGELFF

v_gene: TRBV12-3/TRBV12-4
j_gene: TRBJ1-5
abundance: many
d_gene: TRBD1
CDR3nt: TGTGCCAGCAGTTTAGCGCCAGGGGGAGATCAGCCCCAGCATTTT
CDR3aa: CASSLAPGGDQPQHF

v_gene: TRBV12-3/TRBV12-4
j_gene: TRBJ2-5
abundance: many
d_gene: NA
CDR3nt: TGTGCCAGCAGTTTAGGTTTTATGGTAGAACCCCAAGAGACCCAGTACTTC
CDR3aa: CASSLGFMVEPQETQYF

v_gene: TRBV18
j_gene: TRBJ1-6
abundance: NA
d_gene: NA
CDR3nt: TGTGCCAGCTCACCAGGGCGTAACCACTATAATTCACCCCTCCACTTT
CDR3aa: CASSPGRNHYNSPLHF

v_gene: TRBV12-3/TRBV12-4
j_gene: TRBJ2-7
abundance: NA
d_gene: TRBD1
CDR3nt: TGTGCCAGCAGTCCGGGACAGGGGACAGGGGGCTCCTACGAGCAGTACTTC
CDR3aa: CASSPGQGTGGSYEQYF

v_gene: TRBV12-3/TRBV12-4
j_gene: TRBJ2-4
abundance: many
d_gene: NA
CDR3nt: TGTGCCAGCAGCCACCCGGGTAGGAACCAAAACATTCAGTACTTC
CDR3aa: CASSHPGRNQNIQYF

v_gene: TRBV19
j_gene: TRBJ1-1
abundance: many
d_gene: NA
CDR3nt: TGTGCCAGTAGTAACGGGTACACGAACACTGAAGCTTTCTTT
CDR3aa: CASSNGYTNTEAFF

v_gene: TRBV20-1
j_gene: TRBJ2-7
abundance: many
d_gene: NA
CDR3nt: TGCAGTGCTAGAGATCGATGGGCCCTGCGGGAGCAGTACTTC
CDR3aa: CSARDRWALREQYF

v_gene: TRBV12-3/TRBV12-4
j_gene: TRBJ1-5
abundance: many
d_gene: TRBD1
CDR3nt: TGTGCCAGCAGCCTGGACAGGTACAATCAGCCCCAGCATTTT
CDR3aa: CASSLDRYNQPQHF

v_gene: TRBV2
j_gene: TRBJ1-1
abundance: few
d_gene: TRBD1
CDR3nt: TGTGCCAGCAGTGGGGACAGGGTCGAAAAAGCTTTCTTT
CDR3aa: CASSGDRVEKAFF

v_gene: TRBV24-1
j_gene: TRBJ1-1
abundance: many
d_gene: NA
CDR3nt: TGTGCCACCAGTGATTCAGCCGTCGGGGACACTGAAGCTTTCTTT
CDR3aa: CATSDSAVGDTEAFF

v_gene: TRBV7-8
j_gene: TRBJ2-5
abundance: NA
d_gene: NA
CDR3nt: TGTGCCAGCACCCTCCGCTGGGAGGTCAAGGGACTTCTGTACTTC
CDR3aa: CASTLRWEVKGLLYF

v_gene: TRBV6-2/TRBV6-3
j_gene: TRBJ2-7
abundance: many
d_gene: NA
CDR3nt: TGTGCCAGCAGTTTTGGGGGCGCCTACGAGCAGTACTTC
CDR3aa: CASSFGGAYEQYF

v_gene: TRBV12-5
j_gene: TRBJ1-1
abundance: many
d_gene: NA
CDR3nt: TGTGCTAGTGGTTCTAAAAGTAGGGGAACGAACACTGAAGCTTTCTTT
CDR3aa: CASGSKSRGTNTEAFF

v_gene: TRBV6-2/TRBV6-3
j_gene: TRBJ1-1
abundance: many
d_gene: NA
CDR3nt: TGTGCCAGCACCCTGATTGGGGGAAACACTGAAGCTTTCTTT
CDR3aa: CASTLIGGNTEAFF

v_gene: TRBV4-1
j_gene: TRBJ2-5
abundance: NA
d_gene: NA
CDR3nt: TGCGCCAGCAGCCAAGAGGTCGGCAGGGGAGAGACCCAGTACTTC
CDR3aa: CASSQEVGRGETQYF

v_gene: TRBV4-2
j_gene: TRBJ2-5
abundance: many
d_gene: TRBD2
CDR3nt: TGTGCCAGCAGCCAAAACTTTAGAAGCGGGGCAGAGACCCAGTACTTC
CDR3aa: CASSQNFRSGAETQYF

v_gene: TRBV5-1
j_gene: TRBJ2-7
abundance: many
d_gene: NA
CDR3nt: TGCGCCAGCAGCTCAACCCGGGGCGAGCAGTACTTC
CDR3aa: CASSSTRGEQYF

v_gene: TRBV18
j_gene: TRBJ1-1
abundance: few
d_gene: NA
CDR3nt: TGTGCCAGCTCGCAAGGCTGGCCGGACACTGAAGCTTTCTTT
CDR3aa: CASSQGWPDTEAFF

v_gene: TRBV15
j_gene: TRBJ1-2
abundance: many
d_gene: NA
CDR3nt: TGTGCCACCAGCGTAGACAGGATCTATGGCTACACCTTC
CDR3aa: CATSVDRIYGYTF

v_gene: TRBV6-1
j_gene: TRBJ2-2
abundance: many
d_gene: NA
CDR3nt: TGTGCCAGCAGTGAATTAGAGAACACCGGGGAGCTGTTTTTT
CDR3aa: CASSELENTGELFF

v_gene: TRBV20-1
j_gene: TRBJ1-2
abundance: many
d_gene: TRBD1
CDR3nt: TGCAGTGCTATTATGGGACAGGGGGCTATTGGGTATGGCTACACCTTC
CDR3aa: CSAIMGQGAIGYGYTF

v_gene: TRBV2
j_gene: TRBJ1-5
abundance: NA
d_gene: NA
CDR3nt: TGTGCCAGCAGGACCCTTACAAGGTATCAGCCCCAGCATTTT
CDR3aa: CASRTLTRYQPQHF

v_gene: TRBV6-1
j_gene: TRBJ1-2
abundance: NA
d_gene: NA
CDR3nt: TGTGCCAGCAGTGAAAGTAGGGGAATCGGTTATGGCTACACCTTC
CDR3aa: CASSESRGIGYGYTF

v_gene: TRBV12-3/TRBV12-4
j_gene: TRBJ2-7
abundance: many
d_gene: NA
CDR3nt: TGTGCCAGCAGTTTGGAGGGTTATATCTACGAGCAGTACTTC
CDR3aa: CASSLEGYIYEQYF

v_gene: TRBV6-5
j_gene: TRBJ2-5
abundance: NA
d_gene: TRBD1
CDR3nt: TGTGCCAGCAGTTCACAGGGGGACCGGACCCAGTACTTC
CDR3aa: CASSSQGDRTQYF

v_gene: TRBV10-1
j_gene: TRBJ2-2
abundance: many
d_gene: NA
CDR3nt: TGCGCCAGCAGGTCCAGGGCTGCTGGGGAGCTGTTTTTT
CDR3aa: CASRSRAAGELFF

v_gene: TRBV30
j_gene: TRBJ1-2
abundance: once
d_gene: NA
CDR3nt: TGTGCCTGGAGTTCAGGGCGAATTAACTATGGCTACACCTTC
CDR3aa: CAWSSGRINYGYTF

v_gene: TRBV12-5
j_gene: TRBJ2-5
abundance: many
d_gene: TRBD1
CDR3nt: TGTGCTAGTAGAGACCGGGACAGTTCAGAGACCCAGTACTTC
CDR3aa: CASRDRDSSETQYF

v_gene: TRBV5-1
j_gene: TRBJ2-7
abundance: many
d_gene: TRBD1
CDR3nt: TGCGCCAGCAGCTTGCGGTCTGGTAGACAGGGGGTTCGGTACGAGCAGTACTTC
CDR3aa: CASSLRSGRQGVRYEQYF

v_gene: TRBV4-1
j_gene: TRBJ2-7
abundance: many
d_gene: TRBD1
CDR3nt: TGCGCCAGCAGCCAACAGCGGGACAGGGGGAGGGTGTACGAGCAGTACTTC
CDR3aa: CASSQQRDRGRVYEQYF

v_gene: TRBV20-1
j_gene: TRBJ2-5
abundance: few
d_gene: TRBD1
CDR3nt: TGCAGTGCCCTAACAGGGGCGCAAGAGACCCAGTACTTC
CDR3aa: CSALTGAQETQYF

v_gene: TRBV7-2
j_gene: TRBJ2-2
abundance: NA
d_gene: TRBD2
CDR3nt: TGTGCCAGCAGCCCCGGGGGGGTCGGGGAGCTGTTTTTT
CDR3aa: CASSPGGVGELFF

v_gene: TRBV24-1
j_gene: TRBJ2-5
abundance: many
d_gene: TRBD2
CDR3nt: TGTGCCACCAGTGATAAACTAGCGGCAATGGAGACCCAGTACTTC
CDR3aa: CATSDKLAAMETQYF

v_gene: TRBV12-3/TRBV12-4
j_gene: TRBJ1-6
abundance: many
d_gene: NA
CDR3nt: TGTGCCAGCAGTTTAGGCAGGGGTGGATCACCCCTCCACTTT
CDR3aa: CASSLGRGGSPLHF

v_gene: TRBV12-3/TRBV12-4
j_gene: TRBJ1-6
abundance: NA
d_gene: NA
CDR3nt: TGTGCCAGCATGGATTCCGGCGATAATTCACCCCTCCACTTT
CDR3aa: CASMDSGDNSPLHF

v_gene: TRBV12-3/TRBV12-4
j_gene: TRBJ2-2
abundance: many
d_gene: NA
CDR3nt: TGTGCCAGCAGAAAGTTAACCGGGGAGCTGTTTTTT
CDR3aa: CASRKLTGELFF

v_gene: TRBV11-1
j_gene: TRBJ1-2
abundance: many
d_gene: NA
CDR3nt: TGTGCCAGCAGCCCGGGACTCCCCTATGGCTACACCTTC
CDR3aa: CASSPGLPYGYTF

v_gene: TRBV5-1
j_gene: TRBJ2-2
abundance: NA
d_gene: NA
CDR3nt: TGCGCCAGCAGCAACGAAGGAACCGGGGAGCTGTTTTTT
CDR3aa: CASSNEGTGELFF

v_gene: TRBV6-5
j_gene: TRBJ1-2
abundance: many
d_gene: TRBD1
CDR3nt: TGTGCCAGCAGAAGGACAGGGTCGGGGGGCTACACCTTC
CDR3aa: CASRRTGSGGYTF

v_gene: TRBV19
j_gene: TRBJ2-5
abundance: NA
d_gene: TRBD2
CDR3nt: TGTGCCAGTACCCTTAGCGGGGGGGCGTCGGGAGAGACCCAGTACTTC
CDR3aa: CASTLSGGASGETQYF

v_gene: TRBV12-3/TRBV12-4
j_gene: TRBJ1-5
abundance: many
d_gene: NA
CDR3nt: TGTGCCAGCAGTTTTAACAGCCACGGGCCCCAGCATTTT
CDR3aa: CASSFNSHGPQHF

v_gene: TRBV6-1
j_gene: TRBJ2-7
abundance: NA
d_gene: NA
CDR3nt: TGTGCCAGCAGACTGACACGAGACTACGAGCAGTACTTC
CDR3aa: CASRLTRDYEQYF

v_gene: TRBV15
j_gene: TRBJ1-3
abundance: many
d_gene: NA
CDR3nt: TGTGCCACCAGCAGAGACAGGGCGACTGGAAACACCATATATTTT
CDR3aa: CATSRDRATGNTIYF

v_gene: TRBV7-2
j_gene: TRBJ2-7
abundance: many
d_gene: NA
CDR3nt: TGTGCCAGCAGCTCACCAGGGTACCTTTACGAGCAGTACTTC
CDR3aa: CASSSPGYLYEQYF

v_gene: TRBV7-2
j_gene: TRBJ2-4
abundance: NA
d_gene: NA
CDR3nt: TGTGCCAGCAGCCCCGGGGTAGGGAACATTAAGTACTTC
CDR3aa: CASSPGVGNIKYF

v_gene: TRBV5-1
j_gene: TRBJ1-1
abundance: many
d_gene: NA
CDR3nt: TGCGCCAGCAGCGGCGGGGCTACAGGCACTGAAGCTTTCTTT
CDR3aa: CASSGGATGTEAFF

v_gene: TRBV3-1
j_gene: TRBJ2-3
abundance: few
d_gene: TRBD2
CDR3nt: TGTGCCAGCAGCCCCCCGTCCACCCGACTAGCCGGAGATACGCAGTATTTT
CDR3aa: CASSPPSTRLAGDTQYF